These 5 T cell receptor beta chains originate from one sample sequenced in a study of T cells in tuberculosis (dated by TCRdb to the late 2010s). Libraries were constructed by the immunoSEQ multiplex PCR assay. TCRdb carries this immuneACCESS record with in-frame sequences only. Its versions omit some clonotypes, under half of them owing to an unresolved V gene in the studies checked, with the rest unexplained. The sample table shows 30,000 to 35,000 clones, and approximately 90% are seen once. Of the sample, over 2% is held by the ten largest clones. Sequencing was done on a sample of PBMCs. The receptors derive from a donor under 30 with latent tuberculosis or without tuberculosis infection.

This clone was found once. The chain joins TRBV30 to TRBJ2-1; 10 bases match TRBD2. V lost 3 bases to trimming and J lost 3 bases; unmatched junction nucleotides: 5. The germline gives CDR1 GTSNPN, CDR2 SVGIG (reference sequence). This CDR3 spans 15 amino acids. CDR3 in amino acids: CAWRIGLADYNEQFF. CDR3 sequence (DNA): TGTGCCTGGAGGATTGGACTAGCGGACTACAATGAGCAGTTCTTC. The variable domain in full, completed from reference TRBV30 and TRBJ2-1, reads SQTIHQWPATLVQPVGSPLSLECTVEGTSNPNLYWYRQAAGRGLQLLFYSVGIGQISSEVPQNLSASRPQDRQFILSSKKLLLSDSGFYLCAWRIGLADYNEQFFGPGTRLTVL.

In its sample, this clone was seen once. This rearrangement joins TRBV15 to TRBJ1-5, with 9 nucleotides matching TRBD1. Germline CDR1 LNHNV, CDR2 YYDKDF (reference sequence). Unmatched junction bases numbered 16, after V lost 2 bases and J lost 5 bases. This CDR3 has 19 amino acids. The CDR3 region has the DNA TGTGCCACCAGCAGAAAGAACGATAGAAGGGGGGACAGGGATCAGCCCCAGCATTTT. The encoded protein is CATSRKNDRRGDRDQPQHF.

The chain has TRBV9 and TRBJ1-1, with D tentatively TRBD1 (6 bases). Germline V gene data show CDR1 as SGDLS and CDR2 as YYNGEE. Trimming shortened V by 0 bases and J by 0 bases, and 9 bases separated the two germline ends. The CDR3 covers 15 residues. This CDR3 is CASSVAWGLNTEAFF. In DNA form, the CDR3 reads TGTGCCAGCAGCGTAGCTTGGGGGCTGAACACTGAAGCTTTCTTT.

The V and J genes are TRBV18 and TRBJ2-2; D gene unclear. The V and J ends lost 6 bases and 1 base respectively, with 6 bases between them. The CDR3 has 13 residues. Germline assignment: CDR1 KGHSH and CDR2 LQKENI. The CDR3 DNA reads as TGTGCCAGCTCGCAGGTGAACACCGGGGAGCTGTTTTTT. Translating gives CASSQVNTGELFF.

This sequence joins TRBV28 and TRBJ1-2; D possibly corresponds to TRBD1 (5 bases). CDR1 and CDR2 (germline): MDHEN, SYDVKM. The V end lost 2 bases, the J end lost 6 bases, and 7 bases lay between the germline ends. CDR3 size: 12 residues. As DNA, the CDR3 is TGTGCCAGCAGTTTACGGGGGGATGGCTACACCTTC. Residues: CASSLRGDGYTF.